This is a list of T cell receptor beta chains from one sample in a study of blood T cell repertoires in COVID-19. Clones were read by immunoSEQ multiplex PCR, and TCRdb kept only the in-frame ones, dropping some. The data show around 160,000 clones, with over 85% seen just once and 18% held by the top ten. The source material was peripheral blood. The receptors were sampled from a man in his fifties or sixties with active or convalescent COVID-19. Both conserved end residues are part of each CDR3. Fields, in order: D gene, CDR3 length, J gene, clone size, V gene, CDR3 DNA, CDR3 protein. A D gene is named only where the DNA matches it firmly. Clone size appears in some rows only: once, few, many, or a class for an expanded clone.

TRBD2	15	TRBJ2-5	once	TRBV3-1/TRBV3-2	TGTGCCAGCAGCCAAGATCTTCGGGGGGAAGAGACCCAGTACTTC	CASSQDLRGEETQYF
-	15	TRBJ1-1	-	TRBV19	TGTGCCAGTAGTATTTCGGGACTTCAGAACACTGAAGCTTTCTTT	CASSISGLQNTEAFF
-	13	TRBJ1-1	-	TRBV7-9	TGTGCCAGCAGTTCTCTACCGAACACTGAAGCTTTCTTT	CASSSLPNTEAFF
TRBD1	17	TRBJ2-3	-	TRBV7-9	TGTGCCAGCAGCTTATCTTCCGGGACAGGGGGCACAGATACGCAGTATTTT	CASSLSSGTGGTDTQYF
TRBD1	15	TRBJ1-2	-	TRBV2	TGTGCCAGCAGCTTTGGGACAGGGCTGGTACAAGGCTACACCTTC	CASSFGTGLVQGYTF
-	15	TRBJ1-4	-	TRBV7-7	TGTGCCAGCAGCCCGGGACATTTTAGGAATGAAAAACTGTTTTTT	CASSPGHFRNEKLFF
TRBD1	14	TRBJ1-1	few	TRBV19	TGTGCCAGTAGCCCGACAGGGGGCTGGGCTGAAGCTTTCTTT	CASSPTGGWAEAFF
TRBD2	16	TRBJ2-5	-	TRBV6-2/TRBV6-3	TGTGCCAGCAGTTACGTAGCGGGGGGTATCTCGGAGACCCAGTACTTC	CASSYVAGGISETQYF
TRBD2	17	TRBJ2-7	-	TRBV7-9	TGTGCCAGCAGCTTAGGAGGAACGGGGGGGCTACCCTACGAGCAGTACTTC	CASSLGGTGGLPYEQYF
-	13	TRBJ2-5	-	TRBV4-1	TGCGCCAGCAGCCAGCTGATGAGGGAGACCCAGTACTTC	CASSQLMRETQYF
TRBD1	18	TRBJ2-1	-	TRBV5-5	TGTGCCAGCAGCTTGGTGTTATGGGACAGGGAGCCCCAAAATGAGCAGTTCTTC	CASSLVLWDREPQNEQFF
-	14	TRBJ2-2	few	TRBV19	TGTGCCAGTTCGGTGAAACGGAACACCGGGGAGCTGTTTTTT	CASSVKRNTGELFF
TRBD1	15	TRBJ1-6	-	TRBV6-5	TGTGCCAGCAGTTACTCGTGGGACAGGGAGTCACCCCTCCACTTT	CASSYSWDRESPLHF
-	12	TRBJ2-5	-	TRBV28	TGTGCCAGCCTTACAGGGCGGGAGACCCAGTACTTC	CASLTGRETQYF
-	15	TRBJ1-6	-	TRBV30	TGTGCCTGGAGTGTACCCGGGATCCGGAATTCACCCCTCCACTTT	CAWSVPGIRNSPLHF
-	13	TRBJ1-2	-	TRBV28	TGTGCCAGCAGTCGCTTCGGGGGGCGGGGCTACACCTTC	CASSRFGGRGYTF
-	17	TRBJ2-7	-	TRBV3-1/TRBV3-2	TGTGCCAGCAGCCCACTAGAAGACAGGACAAGAGGGTCAGGGCAGTACTTC	CASSPLEDRTRGSGQYF
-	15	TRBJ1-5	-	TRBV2	TGTGCCAGCAGTGACAGGGGCTATAGCAATCAGCCCCAGCATTTT	CASSDRGYSNQPQHF
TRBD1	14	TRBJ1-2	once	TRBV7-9	TGTGCCAGCAGCTTCCGGGACAGGAACTATGGCTACACCTTC	CASSFRDRNYGYTF
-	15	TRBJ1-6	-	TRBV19	TGTGCCAGTAGTTATGGACAGCCCACCAATTCACCCCTCCACTTT	CASSYGQPTNSPLHF
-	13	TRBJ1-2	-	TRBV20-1	TGCAGTGCTAGTCTAGCGGGGTATTATGGCTACACCTTC	CSASLAGYYGYTF
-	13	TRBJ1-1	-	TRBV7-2	TGTGCCAGCAGCTCAAACAAGAACACTGAAGCTTTCTTT	CASSSNKNTEAFF